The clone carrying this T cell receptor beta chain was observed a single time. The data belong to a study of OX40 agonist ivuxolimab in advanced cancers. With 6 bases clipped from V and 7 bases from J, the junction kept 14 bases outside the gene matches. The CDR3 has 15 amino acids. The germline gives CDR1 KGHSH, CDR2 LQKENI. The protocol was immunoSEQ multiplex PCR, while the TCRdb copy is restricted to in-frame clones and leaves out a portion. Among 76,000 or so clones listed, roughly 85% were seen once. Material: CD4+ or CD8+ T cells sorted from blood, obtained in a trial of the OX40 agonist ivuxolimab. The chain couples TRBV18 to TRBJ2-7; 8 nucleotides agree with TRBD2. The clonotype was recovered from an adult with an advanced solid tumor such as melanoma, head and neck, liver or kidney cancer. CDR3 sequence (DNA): TGTGCCAGCTCCCCTAACCTAGCGGGCTCAGGGGAGCAGTACTTC. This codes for CASSPNLAGSGEQYF.